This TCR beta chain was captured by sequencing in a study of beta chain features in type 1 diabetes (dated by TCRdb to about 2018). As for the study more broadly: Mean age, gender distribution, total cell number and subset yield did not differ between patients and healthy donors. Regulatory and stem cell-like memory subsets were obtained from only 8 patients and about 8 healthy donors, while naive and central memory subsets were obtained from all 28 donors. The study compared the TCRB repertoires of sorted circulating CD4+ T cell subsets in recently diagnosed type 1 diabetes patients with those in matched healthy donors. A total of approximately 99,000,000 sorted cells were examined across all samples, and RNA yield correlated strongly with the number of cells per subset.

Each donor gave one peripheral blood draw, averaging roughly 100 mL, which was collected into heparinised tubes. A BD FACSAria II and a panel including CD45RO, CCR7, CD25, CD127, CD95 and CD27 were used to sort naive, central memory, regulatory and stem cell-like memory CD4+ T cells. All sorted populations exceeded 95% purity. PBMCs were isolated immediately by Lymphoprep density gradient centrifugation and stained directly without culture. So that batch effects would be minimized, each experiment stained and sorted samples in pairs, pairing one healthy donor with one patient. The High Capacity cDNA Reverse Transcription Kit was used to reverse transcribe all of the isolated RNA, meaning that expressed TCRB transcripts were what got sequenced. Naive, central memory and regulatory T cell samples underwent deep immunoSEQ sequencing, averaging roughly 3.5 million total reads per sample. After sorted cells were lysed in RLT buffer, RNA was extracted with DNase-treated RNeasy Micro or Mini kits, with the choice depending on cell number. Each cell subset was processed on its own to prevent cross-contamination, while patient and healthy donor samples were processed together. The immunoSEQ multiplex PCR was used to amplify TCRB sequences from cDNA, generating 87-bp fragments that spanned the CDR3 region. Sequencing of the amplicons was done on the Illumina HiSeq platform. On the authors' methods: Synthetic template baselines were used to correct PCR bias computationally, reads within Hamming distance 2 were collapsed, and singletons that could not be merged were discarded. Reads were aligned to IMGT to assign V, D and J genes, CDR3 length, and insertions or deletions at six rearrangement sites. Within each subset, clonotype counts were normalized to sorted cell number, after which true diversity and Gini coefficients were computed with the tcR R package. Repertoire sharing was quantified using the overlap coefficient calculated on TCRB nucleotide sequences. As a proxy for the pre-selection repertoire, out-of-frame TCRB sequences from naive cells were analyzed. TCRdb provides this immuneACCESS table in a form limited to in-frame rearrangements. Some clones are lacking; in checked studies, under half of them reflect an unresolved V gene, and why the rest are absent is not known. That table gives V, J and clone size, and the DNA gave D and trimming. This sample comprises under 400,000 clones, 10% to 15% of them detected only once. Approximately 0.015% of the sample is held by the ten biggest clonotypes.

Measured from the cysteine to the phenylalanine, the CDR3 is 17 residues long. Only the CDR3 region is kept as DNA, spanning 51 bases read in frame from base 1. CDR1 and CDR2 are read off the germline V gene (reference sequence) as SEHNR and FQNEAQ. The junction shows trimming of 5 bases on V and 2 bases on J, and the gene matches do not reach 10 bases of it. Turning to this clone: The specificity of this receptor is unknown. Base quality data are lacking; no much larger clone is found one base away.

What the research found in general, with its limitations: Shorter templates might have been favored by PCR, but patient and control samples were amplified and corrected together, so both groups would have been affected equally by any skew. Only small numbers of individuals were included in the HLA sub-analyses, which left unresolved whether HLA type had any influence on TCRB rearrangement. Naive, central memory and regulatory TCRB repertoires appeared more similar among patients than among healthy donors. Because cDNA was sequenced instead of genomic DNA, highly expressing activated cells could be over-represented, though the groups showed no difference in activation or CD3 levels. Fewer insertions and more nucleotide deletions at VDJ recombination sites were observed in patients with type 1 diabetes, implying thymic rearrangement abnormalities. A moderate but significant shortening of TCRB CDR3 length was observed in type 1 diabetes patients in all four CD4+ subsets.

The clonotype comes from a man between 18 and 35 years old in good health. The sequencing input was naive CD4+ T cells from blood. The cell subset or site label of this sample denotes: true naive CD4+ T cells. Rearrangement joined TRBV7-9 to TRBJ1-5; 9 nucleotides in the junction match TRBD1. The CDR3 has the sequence CASSHLPRTGGNQPQHF. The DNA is TGTGCCAGCAGCCATCTGCCCCGGACAGGGGGCAATCAGCCCCAGCATTTT.